This T cell receptor (beta chain) was obtained from a study of cytomegalovirus exposure and HLA in healthy donors. The CDR3 spans 15 residues. The germline V gene has CDR1 SEHNR and CDR2 FQNEAQ (reference sequence). This clone has just a few counts. 13 Jbeta primers and 60 Vbeta primers were used for the PCR. Clones were sequenced by immunoSEQ multiplex PCR, and TCRdb holds only the in-frame ones, with some missing. The sample lists over 130,000 clones, roughly 66% occurring once. The V and J genes are TRBV7-9 and TRBJ1-3; a possible D gene is TRBD1 (6 bases). The sequencing input was PBMCs. The TCR originated in an older woman in good health and CMV-seronegative. CDR3 nucleotide sequence: TGTTCCGGCAGCCGATCAGGGGTTTCTGGAAACACCATATATTTT. It yields the protein CSGSRSGVSGNTIYF.